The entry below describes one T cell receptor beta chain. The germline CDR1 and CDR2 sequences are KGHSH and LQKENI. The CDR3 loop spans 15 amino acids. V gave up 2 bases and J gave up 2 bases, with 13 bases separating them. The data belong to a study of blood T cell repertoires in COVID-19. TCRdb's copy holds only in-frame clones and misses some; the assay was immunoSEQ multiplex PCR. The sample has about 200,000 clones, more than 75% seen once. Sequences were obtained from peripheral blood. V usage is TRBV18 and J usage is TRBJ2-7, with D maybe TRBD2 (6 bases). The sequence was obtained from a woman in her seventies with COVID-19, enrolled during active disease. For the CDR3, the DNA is TGTGCCAGCTCACCAGGTCGGCGGGGACCCTACGAGCAGTACTTC. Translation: CASSPGRRGPYEQYF.